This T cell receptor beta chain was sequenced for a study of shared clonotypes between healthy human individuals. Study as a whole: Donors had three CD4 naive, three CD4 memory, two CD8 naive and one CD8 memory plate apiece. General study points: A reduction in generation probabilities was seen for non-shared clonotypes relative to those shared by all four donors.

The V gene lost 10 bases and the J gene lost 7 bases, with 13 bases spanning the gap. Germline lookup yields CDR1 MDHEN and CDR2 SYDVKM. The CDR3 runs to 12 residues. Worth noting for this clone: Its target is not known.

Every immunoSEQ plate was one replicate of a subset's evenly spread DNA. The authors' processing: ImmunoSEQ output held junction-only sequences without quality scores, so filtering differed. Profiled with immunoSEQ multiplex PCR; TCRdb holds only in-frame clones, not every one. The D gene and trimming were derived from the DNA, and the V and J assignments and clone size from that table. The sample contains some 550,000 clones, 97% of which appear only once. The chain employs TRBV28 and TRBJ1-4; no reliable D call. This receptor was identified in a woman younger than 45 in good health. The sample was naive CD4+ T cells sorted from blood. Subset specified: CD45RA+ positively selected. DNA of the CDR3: TGTGCCATCCAGGAAATCCCTGAAAAACTGTTTTTT. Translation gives CAIQEIPEKLFF.